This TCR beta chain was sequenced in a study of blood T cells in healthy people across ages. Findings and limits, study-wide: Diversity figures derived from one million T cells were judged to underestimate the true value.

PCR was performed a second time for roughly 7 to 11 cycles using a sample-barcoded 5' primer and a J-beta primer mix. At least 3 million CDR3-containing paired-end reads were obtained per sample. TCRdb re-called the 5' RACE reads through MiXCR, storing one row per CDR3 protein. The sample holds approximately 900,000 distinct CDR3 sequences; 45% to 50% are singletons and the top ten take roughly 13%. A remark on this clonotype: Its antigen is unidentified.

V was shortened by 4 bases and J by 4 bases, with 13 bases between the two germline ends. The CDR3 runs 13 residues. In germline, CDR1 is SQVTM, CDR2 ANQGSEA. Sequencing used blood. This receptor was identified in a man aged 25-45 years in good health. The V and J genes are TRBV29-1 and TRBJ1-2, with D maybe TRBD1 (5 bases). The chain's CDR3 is CSVGVGTVYGYTF. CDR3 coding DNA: TGCAGCGTTGGCGTGGGGACGGTCTATGGCTACACCTTC.